This section outlines one TCR beta chain sequence together with its context. The data stem from a study of control samples from healthy donors and cancer patients. The CDR3 has 14 amino acids. The data were produced by immunoSEQ multiplex PCR, yet TCRdb's version contains in-frame clones alone and is incomplete. This table holds 90,000 to 100,000 clones, just over 90% found once. The rearrangement links TRBV21-1 to TRBJ1-2. TRBV21-1 is annotated as a pseudogene. The receptor comes from a woman between 18 and 30 years old in good health. What was sequenced was blood. The CDR3 spells CASSKWSLGYGYTF. In DNA form, the CDR3 reads TGTGCCAGCAGCAAATGGTCCTTAGGGTATGGCTACACCTTC.